This is a list of T cell receptor beta chains from one sample in a study of tumor and adjacent non-tumor tissue in lung cancer. Using its own MiXCR run on the multiplex PCR reads, TCRdb lists one record per CDR3 protein. The sample shows more than 85,000 distinct CDR3 sequences, about 62% of them seen only once. The sample taken for sequencing was distant non-tumor lung tissue. The source of these receptors is a man aged 30-40 years with non-small cell lung cancer. Both conserved end residues are part of each CDR3. Each record gives: J gene, D gene, V gene, clone size, CDR3 length, CDR3 protein, CDR3 DNA. The D gene is left open where the match is weak. Not every row has a clone size; where given, it reads once, few, many or a size class.

J: TRBJ1-1
D: TRBD1
V: TRBV29-1
size: many
length: 11
CDR3: CSVGQGVRAFF
DNA: TGCAGCGTCGGACAGGGGGTACGAGCTTTCTTT

J: TRBJ2-1
D: NA
V: TRBV4-1
size: many
length: 15
CDR3: CASSQGVSSYNEQFF
DNA: TGCGCCAGCAGCCAAGGAGTGAGCTCCTACAATGAGCAGTTCTTC

J: TRBJ1-3
D: NA
V: TRBV11-2
size: NA
length: 17
CDR3: CASSLDSAQISGNTIYF
DNA: TGCGCCAGCAGCTTAGACTCAGCCCAGATCTCTGGAAACACCATATATTTT

J: TRBJ2-4
D: NA
V: TRBV6-1
size: many
length: 15
CDR3: CASSASILAKNIQYF
DNA: TGTGCCAGCAGTGCTAGTATCCTAGCCAAAAACATTCAGTACTTC

J: TRBJ2-1
D: NA
V: TRBV5-8
size: NA
length: 13
CDR3: CASSLEAYNEQFF
DNA: TGTGCCAGCAGCTTGGAAGCTTACAATGAGCAGTTCTTC

J: TRBJ1-1
D: NA
V: TRBV5-1
size: NA
length: 12
CDR3: CASEGGSTEAFF
DNA: TGCGCCAGCGAGGGGGGGAGCACTGAAGCTTTCTTT

J: TRBJ2-5
D: NA
V: TRBV5-1
size: NA
length: 15
CDR3: CASSPISGNQETQYF
DNA: TGCGCCAGCAGCCCAATAAGCGGAAACCAAGAGACCCAGTACTTC

J: TRBJ1-5
D: NA
V: TRBV5-1
size: NA
length: 13
CDR3: CASSIQGIQPQHF
DNA: TGCGCCAGCAGCATTCAAGGGATTCAGCCCCAGCATTTT

J: TRBJ1-3
D: NA
V: TRBV29-1
size: many
length: 14
CDR3: CSVRDVLSGNTIYF
DNA: TGCAGCGTTAGGGACGTCCTCTCTGGAAACACCATATATTTT

J: TRBJ2-3
D: NA
V: TRBV5-1
size: NA
length: 17
CDR3: CASSLVPYTPQLDTQYF
DNA: TGCGCCAGCAGCTTGGTCCCTTACACCCCCCAGTTAGATACGCAGTATTTT

J: TRBJ2-1
D: NA
V: TRBV11-1
size: NA
length: 15
CDR3: CANSETRVCYNEQFF
DNA: TGTGCCAACAGCGAGACTAGGGTCTGCTACAATGAGCAGTTCTTC

J: TRBJ1-4
D: NA
V: TRBV4-3
size: NA
length: 13
CDR3: CASGPWETEKLFF
DNA: TGCGCCAGCGGTCCCTGGGAGACTGAAAAACTGTTTTTT

J: TRBJ2-7
D: NA
V: TRBV12-3/TRBV12-4
size: NA
length: 16
CDR3: CASSSSFRGNAYERYF
DNA: TGTGCCAGTAGCTCATCATTCCGGGGCAACGCCTACGAGCGGTACTTC

J: TRBJ2-5
D: NA
V: TRBV12-3/TRBV12-4
size: many
length: 13
CDR3: CASSSSTGETQYF
DNA: TGTGCCAGCAGTTCGTCTACGGGAGAGACCCAGTACTTC

J: TRBJ1-3
D: NA
V: TRBV12-3/TRBV12-4
size: many
length: 13
CDR3: CASSRTRGNTIYF
DNA: TGTGCCAGCAGTCGGACCAGGGGAAACACCATATATTTT

J: TRBJ2-2
D: NA
V: TRBV19
size: NA
length: 13
CDR3: CASPRRNTGELFF
DNA: TGTGCCAGCCCTAGGCGTAACACCGGGGAGCTGTTTTTT

J: TRBJ2-4
D: NA
V: TRBV12-3/TRBV12-4
size: NA
length: 13
CDR3: CANSGAAKNIQYF
DNA: TGTGCCAACAGTGGGGCCGCCAAAAATATTCAGTACTTC

J: TRBJ2-2
D: TRBD2
V: TRBV7-9
size: NA
length: 15
CDR3: CASSRLTGGVGELFF
DNA: TGTGCCAGCAGTCGACTAACGGGAGGAGTCGGGGAGCTGTTTTTT

J: TRBJ2-3
D: NA
V: TRBV30
size: NA
length: 14
CDR3: CAWSVWGNTDTQYF
DNA: TGTGCATGGAGTGTTTGGGGGAACACAGATACGCAGTATTTT

J: TRBJ2-7
D: NA
V: TRBV6-2/TRBV6-3
size: once
length: 14
CDR3: CASSSQWGNYEQYF
DNA: TGTGCCAGCAGTTCCCAGTGGGGAAATTACGAGCAGTACTTC

J: TRBJ2-1
D: NA
V: TRBV4-1
size: NA
length: 13
CDR3: CVSNQEAMNEQFF
DNA: TGCGTCAGCAACCAAGAGGCCATGAATGAGCAGTTCTTC

J: TRBJ2-5
D: NA
V: TRBV4-1
size: NA
length: 15
CDR3: CAGSQDRDEEEIQYF
DNA: TGCGCCGGCAGCCAAGATCGGGACGAGGAAGAGATCCAGTACTTC